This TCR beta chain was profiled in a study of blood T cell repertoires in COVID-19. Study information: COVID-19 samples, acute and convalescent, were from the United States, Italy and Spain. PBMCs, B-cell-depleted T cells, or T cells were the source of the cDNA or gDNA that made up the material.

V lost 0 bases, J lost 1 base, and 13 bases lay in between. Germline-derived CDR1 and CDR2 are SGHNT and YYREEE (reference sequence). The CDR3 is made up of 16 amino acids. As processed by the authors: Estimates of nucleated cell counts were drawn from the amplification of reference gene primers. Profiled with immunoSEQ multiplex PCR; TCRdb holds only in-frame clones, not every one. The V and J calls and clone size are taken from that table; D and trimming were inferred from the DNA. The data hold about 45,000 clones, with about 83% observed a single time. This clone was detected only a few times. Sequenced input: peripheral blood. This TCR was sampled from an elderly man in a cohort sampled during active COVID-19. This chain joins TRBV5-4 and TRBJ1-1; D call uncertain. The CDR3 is CASSLVKGAPNTEAFF. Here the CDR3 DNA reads TGTGCCAGCAGCTTGGTCAAAGGAGCGCCGAACACTGAAGCTTTCTTT.